This T cell receptor (beta chain) derives from a study of T-cell reconstitution after alpha-beta-depleted transplantation in children. General study findings and limits: Where alpha-beta T cells came from about two months after transplant was reportedly several hundred expanded graft clones.

This clonotype appeared a few times. Antigen: not known. During its preparation, the TCRbeta library received unique molecular identifiers. TCRdb reprocessed the PCR reads with MiXCR, giving one entry per CDR3 protein. The data show roughly 670,000 distinct CDR3 sequences, with about an eighth seen just once and 0.79% held by the top ten. Source: PBMCs, taken before TCRalphabeta/CD19-depleted stem cell transplant. The TCR comes from a girl aged 2 to 10 with congenital amegakaryocytic thrombocytopenia, due to receive a stem cell transplant.

The CDR3 sequence: CASSQLTGGTEAFF. The DNA of the CDR3 is TGTGCCAGCAGCCAACTGACAGGGGGCACTGAAGCTTTCTTT. The V gene is TRBV5-5, the J gene TRBJ1-1, with 9 bases matching TRBD1. Germline V CDR1 and CDR2: SGHKS, YYEKEE (reference sequence). Unmatched junction bases numbered 5, after V lost 4 bases and J lost 4 bases. The length of the CDR3 is 14 residues. Full variable domain (remainder filled in from reference TRBV5-5 and TRBJ1-1): DAGVTQSPTHLIKTRGQQVTLRCSPISGHKSVSWYQQVLGQGPQFIFQYYEKEERGRGNFPDRFSARQFPNYSSELNVNALLLGDSALYLCASSQLTGGTEAFFGQGTRLTVV.